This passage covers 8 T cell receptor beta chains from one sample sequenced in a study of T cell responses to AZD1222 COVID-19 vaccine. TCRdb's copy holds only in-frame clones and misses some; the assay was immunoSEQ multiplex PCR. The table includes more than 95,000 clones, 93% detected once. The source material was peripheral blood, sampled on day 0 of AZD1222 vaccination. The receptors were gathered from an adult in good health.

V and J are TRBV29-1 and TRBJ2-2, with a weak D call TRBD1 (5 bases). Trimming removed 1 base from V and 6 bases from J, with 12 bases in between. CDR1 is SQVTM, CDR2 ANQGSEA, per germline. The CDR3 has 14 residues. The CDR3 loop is CSVEGWGPPGELFF. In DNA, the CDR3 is TGCAGCGTTGAAGGGTGGGGCCCCCCCGGGGAGCTGTTTTTT.

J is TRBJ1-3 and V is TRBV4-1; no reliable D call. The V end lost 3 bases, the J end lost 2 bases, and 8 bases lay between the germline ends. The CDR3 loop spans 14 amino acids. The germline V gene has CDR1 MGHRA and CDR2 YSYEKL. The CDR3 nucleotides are TGCGCCAGCAGCCAGGGATACCCTGGAAACACCATATATTTT. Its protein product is CASSQGYPGNTIYF.

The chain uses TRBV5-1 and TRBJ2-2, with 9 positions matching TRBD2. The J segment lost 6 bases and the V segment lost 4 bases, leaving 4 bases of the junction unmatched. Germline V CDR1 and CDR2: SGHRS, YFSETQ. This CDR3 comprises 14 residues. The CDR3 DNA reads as TGCGCCAGCAGCGGCGGGACTAGCCCCGGGGAGCTGTTTTTT. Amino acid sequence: CASSGGTSPGELFF.

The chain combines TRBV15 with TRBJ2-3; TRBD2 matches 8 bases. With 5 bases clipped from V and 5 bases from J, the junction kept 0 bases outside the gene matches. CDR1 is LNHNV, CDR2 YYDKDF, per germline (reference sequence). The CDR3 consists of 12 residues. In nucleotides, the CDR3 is TGTGCCACCAGCCTAGCGGGAGATACGCAGTATTTT. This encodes CATSLAGDTQYF.

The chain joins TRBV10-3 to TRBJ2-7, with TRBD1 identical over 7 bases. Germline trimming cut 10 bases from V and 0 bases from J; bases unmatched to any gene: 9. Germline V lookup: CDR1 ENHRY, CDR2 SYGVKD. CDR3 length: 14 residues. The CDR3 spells CATLPGQISYEQYF. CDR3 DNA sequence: TGTGCCACCCTCCCGGGACAGATCTCCTACGAGCAGTACTTC.

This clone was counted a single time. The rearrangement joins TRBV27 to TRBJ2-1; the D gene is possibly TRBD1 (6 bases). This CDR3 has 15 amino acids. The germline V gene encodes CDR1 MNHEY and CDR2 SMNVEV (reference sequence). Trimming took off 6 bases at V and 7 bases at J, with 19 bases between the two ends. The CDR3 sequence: CASSHRDPSRNEQFF. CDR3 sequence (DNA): TGTGCCAGCAGCCACAGGGACCCCTCTAGAAATGAGCAGTTCTTC.

The CDR3 DNA sequence: TGTGCCAGCATCGACACACTCTCCTATGGCTACACCTTC. Protein product: CASIDTLSYGYTF. V usage is TRBV6-6 and J usage is TRBJ1-2; no definite D call. This CDR3 comprises 13 residues. V lost 7 bases and J 4 bases, leaving 13 bases between the germline ends. CDR1 and CDR2 from the germline V gene are MNHNY and SVGAGI (reference sequence).

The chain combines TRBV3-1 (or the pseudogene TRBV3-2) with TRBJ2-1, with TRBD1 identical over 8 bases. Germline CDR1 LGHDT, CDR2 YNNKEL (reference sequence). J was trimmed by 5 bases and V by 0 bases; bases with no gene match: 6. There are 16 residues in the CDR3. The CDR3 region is CASSQDFLTGDNEQFF. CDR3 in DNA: TGTGCCAGCAGCCAAGATTTCTTGACAGGGGACAATGAGCAGTTCTTC.